This TCR beta chain was recorded in a study of T cell responses to AZD1222 COVID-19 vaccine. Here immunoSEQ multiplex PCR was the method, and the copy in TCRdb shows in-frame clones only, minus some. The table shows approximately 120,000 clones, with more than 70% occurring only once. V was shortened by 5 bases and J by 3 bases, with 7 bases between the two germline ends. Germline loops: CDR1 SEHNR, CDR2 FQNEAQ (reference sequence). CDR3 size: 12 residues. This chain connects TRBV7-9 to TRBJ1-2, with a weak D call TRBD1 (6 bases). This specimen consisted of peripheral blood, obtained 28 days after the second AZD1222 dose. The origin of this receptor is an adult who received the AZD1222 COVID-19 vaccine. The CDR3 region has the DNA TGTGCCAGCAGCCCAGGGGACTATGGCTACACCTTC. This gives the protein CASSPGDYGYTF.